The T cell receptor beta chain described here comes from a study of blood T cell repertoires in COVID-19. V lost 5 bases and J lost 0; bases outside the gene matches: 5. Germline CDR1 LGHDT, CDR2 YNNKEL (reference sequence). The CDR3 sequence is 16 residues long. This clone was seen a single time. In the study's own analysis: From reference gene primer amplification, estimates of nucleated cell counts were derived. Using immunoSEQ multiplex PCR, the repertoire was profiled, and TCRdb retains in-frame clones only, with some absent. V and J calls plus clone size are reproduced from that table; the DNA served to infer D and trimming. The sample holds a few hundred thousand clones; 80% to 90% are singletons and the top ten take around 2.2%. Those who participated ranged in age from roughly 18 to 89 years and resided in about two dozen US areas.

Sample: PBMCs or T cells enriched from blood (not recorded which). This chain joins TRBV3-1 (or the pseudogene TRBV3-2) and TRBJ2-1, with 9 bases lining up with TRBD2. This TCR was sampled from a man under 40 who had recovered from COVID-19. CDR3 DNA: TGTGCCAGCAGCACGGCAGCGGGGGGCTCCTACAATGAGCAGTTCTTC. Amino acids: CASSTAAGGSYNEQFF.